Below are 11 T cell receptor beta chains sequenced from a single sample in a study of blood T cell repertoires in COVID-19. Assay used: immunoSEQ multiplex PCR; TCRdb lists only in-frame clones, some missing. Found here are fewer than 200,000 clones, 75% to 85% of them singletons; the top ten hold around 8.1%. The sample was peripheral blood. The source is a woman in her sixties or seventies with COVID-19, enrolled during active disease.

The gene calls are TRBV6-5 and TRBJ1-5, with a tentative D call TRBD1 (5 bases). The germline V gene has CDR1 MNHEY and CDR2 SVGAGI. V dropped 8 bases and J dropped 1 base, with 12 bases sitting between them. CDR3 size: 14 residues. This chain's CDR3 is CASAPGGSNQPQHF. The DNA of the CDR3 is TGTGCCAGCGCCCCGGGGGGGAGCAATCAGCCCCAGCATTTT.

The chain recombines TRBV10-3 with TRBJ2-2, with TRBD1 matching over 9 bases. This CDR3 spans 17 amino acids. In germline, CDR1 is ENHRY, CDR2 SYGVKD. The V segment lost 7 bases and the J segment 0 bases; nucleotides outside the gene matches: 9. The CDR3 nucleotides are TGTGCCATCACCCGGGACAGGGCCATCTCGAACACCGGGGAGCTGTTTTTT. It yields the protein CAITRDRAISNTGELFF.

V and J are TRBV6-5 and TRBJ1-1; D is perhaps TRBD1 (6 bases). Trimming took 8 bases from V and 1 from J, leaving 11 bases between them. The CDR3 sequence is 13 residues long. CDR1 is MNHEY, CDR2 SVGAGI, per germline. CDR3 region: CASGSGQNTEAFF. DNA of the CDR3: TGTGCCAGCGGATCGGGACAGAACACTGAAGCTTTCTTT.

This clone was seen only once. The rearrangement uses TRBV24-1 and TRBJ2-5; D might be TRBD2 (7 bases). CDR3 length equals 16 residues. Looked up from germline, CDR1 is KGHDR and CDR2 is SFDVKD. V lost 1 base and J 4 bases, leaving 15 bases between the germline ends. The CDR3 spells CATSDLKSGGRETQYF. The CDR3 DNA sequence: TGTGCCACCAGTGATTTAAAATCGGGGGGCAGAGAGACCCAGTACTTC.

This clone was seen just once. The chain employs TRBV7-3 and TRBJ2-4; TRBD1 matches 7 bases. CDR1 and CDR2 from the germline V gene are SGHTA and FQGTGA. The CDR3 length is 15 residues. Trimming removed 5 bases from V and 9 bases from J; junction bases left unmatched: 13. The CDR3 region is CASSVGQAGQGIQYF. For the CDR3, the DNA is TGTGCCAGCAGCGTAGGACAGGCTGGGCAAGGCATTCAGTACTTC. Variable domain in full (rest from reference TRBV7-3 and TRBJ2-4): GAGVSQTPSNKVTEKGKYVELRCDPISGHTALYWYRQSLGQGPEFLIYFQGTGAADDSGLPNDRFFAVRPEGSVSTLKIQRTERGDSAVYLCASSVGQAGQGIQYFGAGTRLSVL.

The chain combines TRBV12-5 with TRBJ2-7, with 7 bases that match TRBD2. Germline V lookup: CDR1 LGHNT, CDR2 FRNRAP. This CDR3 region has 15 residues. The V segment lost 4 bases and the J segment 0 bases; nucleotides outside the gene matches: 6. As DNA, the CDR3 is TGTGCTAGTGGTTCCCCAGCGGGGAGCTCCTACGAGCAGTACTTC. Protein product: CASGSPAGSSYEQYF.

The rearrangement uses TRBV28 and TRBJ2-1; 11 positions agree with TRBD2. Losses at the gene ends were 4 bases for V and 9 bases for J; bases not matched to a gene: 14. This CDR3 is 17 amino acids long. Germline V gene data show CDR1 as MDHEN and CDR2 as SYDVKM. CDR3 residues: CASSSIGTSGPQREQFF. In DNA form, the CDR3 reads TGTGCCAGCAGTTCCATAGGGACTAGCGGTCCCCAGCGTGAGCAGTTCTTC.

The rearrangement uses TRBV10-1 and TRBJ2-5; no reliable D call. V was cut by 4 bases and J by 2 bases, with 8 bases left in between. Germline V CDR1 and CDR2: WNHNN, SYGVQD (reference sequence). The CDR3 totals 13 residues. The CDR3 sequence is CASSGEIQETQYF. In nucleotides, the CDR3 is TGCGCCAGCAGTGGTGAGATTCAAGAGACCCAGTACTTC.

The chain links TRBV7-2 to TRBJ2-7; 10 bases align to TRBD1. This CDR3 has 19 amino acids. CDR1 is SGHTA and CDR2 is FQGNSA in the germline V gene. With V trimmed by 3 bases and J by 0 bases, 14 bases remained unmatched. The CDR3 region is CASSFPGTGVTGRSYEQYF. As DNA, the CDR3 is TGTGCCAGCAGCTTTCCCGGGACAGGGGTTACGGGCCGCTCCTACGAGCAGTACTTC.

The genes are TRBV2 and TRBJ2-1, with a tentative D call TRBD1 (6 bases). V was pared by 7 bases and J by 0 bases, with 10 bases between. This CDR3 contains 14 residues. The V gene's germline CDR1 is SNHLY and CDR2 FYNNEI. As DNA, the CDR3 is TGTGCCAGCAAAACAGGGAGCTCCTACAATGAGCAGTTCTTC. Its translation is CASKTGSSYNEQFF.

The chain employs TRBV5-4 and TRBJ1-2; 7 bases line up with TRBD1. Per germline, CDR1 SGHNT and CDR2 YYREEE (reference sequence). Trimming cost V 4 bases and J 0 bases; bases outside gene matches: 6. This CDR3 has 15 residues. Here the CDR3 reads CASSEGTAANYGYTF. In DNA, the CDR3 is TGTGCCAGCAGCGAAGGGACAGCAGCTAACTATGGCTACACCTTC.